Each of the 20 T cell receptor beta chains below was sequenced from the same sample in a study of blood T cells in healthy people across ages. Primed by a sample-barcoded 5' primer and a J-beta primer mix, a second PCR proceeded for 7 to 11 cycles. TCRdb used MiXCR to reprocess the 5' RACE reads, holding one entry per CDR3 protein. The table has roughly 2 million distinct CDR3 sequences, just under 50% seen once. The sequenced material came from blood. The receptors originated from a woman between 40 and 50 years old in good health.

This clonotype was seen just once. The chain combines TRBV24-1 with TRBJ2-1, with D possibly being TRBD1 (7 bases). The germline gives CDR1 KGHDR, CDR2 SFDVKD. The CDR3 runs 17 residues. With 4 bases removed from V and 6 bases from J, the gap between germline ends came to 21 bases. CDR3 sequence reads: CATSEQPQGDGGNEQFF. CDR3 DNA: TGTGCCACCAGTGAGCAGCCCCAGGGGGACGGGGGCAATGAGCAGTTCTTC.

Here the CDR3 reads CASSQAITWTGRGYTF. The CDR3 coding sequence is TGCGCCAGCAGCCAAGCTATAACGTGGACAGGGAGAGGCTACACCTTC. The rearrangement joins TRBV4-3 to TRBJ1-2; 8 bases are shared with TRBD1. Trimming took 1 base from V and 8 from J; bases not matched to a gene: 12. This CDR3 comprises 16 residues. Germline V CDR1 and CDR2: LGHNA, YSLEER.

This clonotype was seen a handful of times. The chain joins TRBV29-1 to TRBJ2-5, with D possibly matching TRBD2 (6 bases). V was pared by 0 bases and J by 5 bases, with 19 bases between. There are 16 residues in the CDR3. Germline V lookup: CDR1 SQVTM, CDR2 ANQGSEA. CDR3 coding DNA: TGCAGCGTTGAAGAGGAGGGAGCAACGTGGGGGGAGACCCAGTACTTC. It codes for CSVEEEGATWGETQYF.

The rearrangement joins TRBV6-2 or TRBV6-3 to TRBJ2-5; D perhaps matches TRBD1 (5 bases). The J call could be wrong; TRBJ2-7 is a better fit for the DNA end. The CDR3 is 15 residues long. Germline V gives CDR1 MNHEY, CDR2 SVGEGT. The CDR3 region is CASSPPDRSAYEQYF. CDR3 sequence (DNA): TGTGCCAGCAGCCCCCCCGACAGAAGCGCTTACGAGCAGTACTTC.

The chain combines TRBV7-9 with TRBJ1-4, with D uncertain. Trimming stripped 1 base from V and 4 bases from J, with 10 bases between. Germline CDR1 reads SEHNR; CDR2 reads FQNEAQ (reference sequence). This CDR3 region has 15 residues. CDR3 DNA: TGTGCCAGCAGCTTAGAGGCGGCGAGTAATGAAAAACTGTTTTTT. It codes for CASSLEAASNEKLFF.

CDR3 in DNA: TGCGCCAGCAGCCGAAAATCCGGACTAGCGGGGGGGGCAGATACGCAGTATTTT. Its protein is CASSRKSGLAGGADTQYF. The rearrangement uses TRBV5-1 and TRBJ2-3, with 15 nucleotides matching TRBD2. This CDR3 region has 18 residues. V lost 4 bases to trimming and J lost 4 bases; unmatched junction nucleotides: 10. CDR1 SGHRS and CDR2 YFSETQ come from the germline V gene. Filled out from reference TRBV5-1 and TRBJ2-3, the complete variable domain reads KAGVTQTPRYLIKTRGQQVTLSCSPISGHRSVSWYQQTPGQGLQFLFEYFSETQRNKGNFPGRFSGRQFSNSRSEMNVSTLELGDSALYLCASSRKSGLAGGADTQYFGPGTRLTVL.

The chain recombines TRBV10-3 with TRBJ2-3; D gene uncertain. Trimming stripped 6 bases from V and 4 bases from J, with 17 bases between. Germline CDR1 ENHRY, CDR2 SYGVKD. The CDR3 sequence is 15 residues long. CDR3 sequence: CAISMKWAPSDTQYF. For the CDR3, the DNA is TGTGCCATCAGCATGAAATGGGCCCCATCAGATACGCAGTATTTT.

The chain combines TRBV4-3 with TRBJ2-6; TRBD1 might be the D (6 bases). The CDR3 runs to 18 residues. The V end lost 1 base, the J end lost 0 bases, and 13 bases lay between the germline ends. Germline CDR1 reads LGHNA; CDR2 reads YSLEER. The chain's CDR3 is CASSQGTAALSGANVLTF. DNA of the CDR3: TGCGCCAGCAGCCAAGGGACAGCTGCACTCTCTGGGGCCAACGTCCTGACTTTC.

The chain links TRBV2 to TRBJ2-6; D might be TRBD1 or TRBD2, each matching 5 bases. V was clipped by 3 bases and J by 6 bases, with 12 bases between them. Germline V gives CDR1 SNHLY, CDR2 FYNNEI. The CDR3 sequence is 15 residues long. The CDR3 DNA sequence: TGTGCCAGCAGTGACGGGGCTTTAGTGGCCAACGTCCTGACTTTC. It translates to CASSDGALVANVLTF.

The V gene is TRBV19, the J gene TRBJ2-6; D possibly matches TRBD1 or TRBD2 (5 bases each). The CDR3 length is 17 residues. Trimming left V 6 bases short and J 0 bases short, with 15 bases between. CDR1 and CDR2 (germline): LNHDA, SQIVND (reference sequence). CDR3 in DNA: TGTGCCAGTAGGAGGGACGCCGAAATCTCTGGGGCCAACGTCCTGACTTTC. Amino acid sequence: CASRRDAEISGANVLTF.

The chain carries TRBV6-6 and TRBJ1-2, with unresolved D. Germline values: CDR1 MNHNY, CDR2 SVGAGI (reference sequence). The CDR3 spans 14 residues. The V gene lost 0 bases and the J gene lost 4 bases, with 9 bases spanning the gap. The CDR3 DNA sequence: TGTGCCAGCAGTTACTCGAGCCGGACCTATGGCTACACCTTC. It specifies CASSYSSRTYGYTF.

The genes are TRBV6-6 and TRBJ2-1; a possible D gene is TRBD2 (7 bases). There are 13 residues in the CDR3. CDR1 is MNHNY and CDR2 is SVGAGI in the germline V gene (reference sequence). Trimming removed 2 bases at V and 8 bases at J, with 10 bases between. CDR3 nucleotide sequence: TGTGCCAGCAGTTACCCGGGGGGCCATGAGCAGTTCTTC. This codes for CASSYPGGHEQFF.

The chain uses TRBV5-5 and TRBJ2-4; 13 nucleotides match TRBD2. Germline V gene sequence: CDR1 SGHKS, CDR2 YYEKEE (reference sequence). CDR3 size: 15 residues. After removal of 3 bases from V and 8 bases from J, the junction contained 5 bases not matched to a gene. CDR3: CASSWGTSGVHIQYF. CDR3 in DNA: TGTGCCAGCAGCTGGGGGACTAGCGGGGTTCACATTCAGTACTTC.

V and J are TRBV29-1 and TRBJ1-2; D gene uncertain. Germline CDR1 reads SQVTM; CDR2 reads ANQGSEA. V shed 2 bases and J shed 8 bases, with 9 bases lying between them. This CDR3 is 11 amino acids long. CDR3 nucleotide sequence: TGCAGCGTTGAACCCGCCCGGGGCTACACCTTC. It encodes CSVEPARGYTF.

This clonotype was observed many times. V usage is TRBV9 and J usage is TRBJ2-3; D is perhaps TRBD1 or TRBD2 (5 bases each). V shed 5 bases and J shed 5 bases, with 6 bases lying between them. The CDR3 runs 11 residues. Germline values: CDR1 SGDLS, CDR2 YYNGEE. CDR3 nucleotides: TGTGCCAGCAGTGGGGGAGATACGCAGTATTTT. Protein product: CASSGGDTQYF. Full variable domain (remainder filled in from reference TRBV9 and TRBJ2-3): DSGVTQTPKHLITATGQRVTLRCSPRSGDLSVYWYQQSLDQGLQFLIQYYNGEERAKGNILERFSAQQFPDLHSELNLSSLELGDSALYFCASSGGDTQYFGPGTRLTVL.

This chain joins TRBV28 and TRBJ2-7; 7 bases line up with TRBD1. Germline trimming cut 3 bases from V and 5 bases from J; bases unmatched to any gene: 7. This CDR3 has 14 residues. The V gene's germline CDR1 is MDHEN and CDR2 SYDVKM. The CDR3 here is CASSFATGWNEQYF. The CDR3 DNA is TGTGCCAGCAGTTTCGCGACAGGGTGGAACGAGCAGTACTTC.

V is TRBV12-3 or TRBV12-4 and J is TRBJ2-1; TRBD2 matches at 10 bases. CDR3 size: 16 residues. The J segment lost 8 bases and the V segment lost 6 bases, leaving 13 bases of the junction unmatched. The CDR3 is CASSPVGSGGRDEQFF. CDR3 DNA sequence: TGTGCCAGCAGCCCCGTAGGTAGCGGGGGGAGGGATGAGCAGTTCTTC.

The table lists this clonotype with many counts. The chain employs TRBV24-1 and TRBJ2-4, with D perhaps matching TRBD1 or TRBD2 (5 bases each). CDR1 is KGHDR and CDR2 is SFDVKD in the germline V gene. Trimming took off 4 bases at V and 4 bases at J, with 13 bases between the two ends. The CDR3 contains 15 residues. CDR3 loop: CATSESGPDKNIQYF. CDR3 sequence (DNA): TGTGCCACCAGTGAATCGGGACCAGATAAAAACATTCAGTACTTC.

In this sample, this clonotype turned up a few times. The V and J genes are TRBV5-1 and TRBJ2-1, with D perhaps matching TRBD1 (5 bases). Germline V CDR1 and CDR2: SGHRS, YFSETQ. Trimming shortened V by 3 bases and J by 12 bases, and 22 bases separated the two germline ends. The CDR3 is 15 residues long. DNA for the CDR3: TGCGCCAGCAGCTCGGTCGGGCTAAAGGGGAAAGGGCAGTTCTTC. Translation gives CASSSVGLKGKGQFF.

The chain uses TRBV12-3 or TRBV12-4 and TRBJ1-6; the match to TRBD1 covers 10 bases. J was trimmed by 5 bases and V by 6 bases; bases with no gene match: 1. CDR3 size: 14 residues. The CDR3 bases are TGTGCCAGCAGGGGGACAGGGGATAATTCACCCCTCCACTTT. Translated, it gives CASRGTGDNSPLHF.